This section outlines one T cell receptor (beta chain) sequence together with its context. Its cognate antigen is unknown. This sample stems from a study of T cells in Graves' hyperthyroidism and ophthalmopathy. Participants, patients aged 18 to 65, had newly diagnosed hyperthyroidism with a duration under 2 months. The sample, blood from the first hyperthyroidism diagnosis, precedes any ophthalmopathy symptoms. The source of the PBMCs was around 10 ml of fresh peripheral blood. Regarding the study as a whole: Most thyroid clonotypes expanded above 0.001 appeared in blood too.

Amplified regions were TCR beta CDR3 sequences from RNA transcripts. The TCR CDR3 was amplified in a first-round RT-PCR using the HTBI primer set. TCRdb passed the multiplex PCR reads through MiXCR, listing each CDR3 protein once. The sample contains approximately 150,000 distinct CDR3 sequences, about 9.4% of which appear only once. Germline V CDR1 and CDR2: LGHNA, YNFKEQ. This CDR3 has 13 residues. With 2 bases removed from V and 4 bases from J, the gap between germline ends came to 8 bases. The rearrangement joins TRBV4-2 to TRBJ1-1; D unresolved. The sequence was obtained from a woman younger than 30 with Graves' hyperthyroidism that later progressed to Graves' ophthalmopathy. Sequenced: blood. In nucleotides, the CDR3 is TGTGCCAGCAGCCAATTACCCAGCACTGAAGCTTTCTTT. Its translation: CASSQLPSTEAFF.